The source of this TCR beta chain is a study of memory CD4+ T cells and cytomegalovirus serostatus. On the study more broadly: Of the healthy Belgian adults, 9 or 10 were CMV seropositive and 24 seronegative.

Worth noting for this clone: The target antigen is unknown.

The sort gate was single viable CD3+CD4+CD8-CD45RO+ cells for memory CD4+ T cells. This CDR3 has 18 amino acids. V shed 2 bases and J 7 bases; nucleotides not matched to a gene: 13. Germline lookup yields CDR1 MNHEY and CDR2 SMNVEV (reference sequence). Study-level findings and limits: Suggested: most of the CMV-linked TCR signature lies in CD4+ memory cells. CD4+ memory repertoires contained about 40% of the roughly 160 reported CMV TCRbeta sequences.

The method was immunoSEQ multiplex PCR; TCRdb's version includes in-frame clones alone and lacks a portion of them. Seen here are roughly 86,000 clones, over 70% observed once, and the top ten hold 3.5% to 4%. Sequenced: memory CD4+ T cells from blood. The TCR comes from an adult in good health and CMV-seropositive. The chain carries TRBV27 and TRBJ2-2, with TRBD1 identical over 10 bases. Written as DNA, the CDR3 is TGTGCCAGCAGTTTAACGCCTCCGGGACAGGGGATGTACGGGGAGCTGTTTTTT. It yields the protein CASSLTPPGQGMYGELFF.